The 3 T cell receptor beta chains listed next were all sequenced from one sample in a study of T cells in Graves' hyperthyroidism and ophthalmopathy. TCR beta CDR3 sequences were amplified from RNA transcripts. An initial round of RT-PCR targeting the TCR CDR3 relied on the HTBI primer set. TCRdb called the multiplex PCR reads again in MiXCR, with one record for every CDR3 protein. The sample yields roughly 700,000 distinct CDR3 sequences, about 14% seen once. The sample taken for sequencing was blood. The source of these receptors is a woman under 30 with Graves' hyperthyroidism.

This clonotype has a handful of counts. The CDR3 coding sequence is TGTGCCAGCAGTATCCTGCAGGGCGCGGGCAATCAGCCCCAGCATTTT. Translating it yields CASSILQGAGNQPQHF. V usage is TRBV28 and J usage is TRBJ1-5; D may be TRBD1 (5 bases). Trimming removed 5 bases from V and 2 bases from J, with 16 bases in between. This CDR3 contains 16 residues. Germline lookup yields CDR1 MDHEN and CDR2 SYDVKM. Combining the CDR3 with reference TRBV28 and TRBJ1-5 gives the whole variable domain DVKVTQSSRYLVKRTGEKVFLECVQDMDHENMFWYRQDPGLGLRLIYFSYDVKMKEKGDIPEGYSVSREKKERFSLILESASTNQTSMYLCASSILQGAGNQPQHFGDGTRLSIL.

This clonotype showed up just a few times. The CDR3 loop is CASQTGNQPQHF. The CDR3 nucleotides read TGTGCCAGCCAAACAGGGAATCAGCCCCAGCATTTT. The gene calls are TRBV28 and TRBJ1-5, with TRBD1 as a possible D gene (6 bases). Looked up from germline, CDR1 is MDHEN and CDR2 is SYDVKM. The CDR3 covers 12 residues. Trimming left V 8 bases short and J 4 bases short, with 9 bases between.

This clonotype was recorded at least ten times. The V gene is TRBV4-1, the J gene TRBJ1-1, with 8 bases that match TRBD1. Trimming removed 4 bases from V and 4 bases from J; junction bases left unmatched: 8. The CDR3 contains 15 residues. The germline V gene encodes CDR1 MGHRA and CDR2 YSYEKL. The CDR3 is CASSLTGQGITEAFF. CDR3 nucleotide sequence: TGCGCCAGCAGCCTCACAGGACAGGGTATCACTGAAGCTTTCTTT.